This TCR beta chain was sequenced during a study of blood T cells in healthy people across ages. The CDR3 runs to 15 residues. The V and J ends lost 2 bases and 1 base respectively, with 11 bases between them. CDR1 and CDR2 (germline): SGHRS, YFSETQ. This clonotype was observed a handful of times. Through a sample-barcoded 5' primer and a J-beta primer mix, a second PCR was run for roughly 6 to 12 cycles. TCRdb itself ran the 5' RACE reads through MiXCR, one entry per CDR3 protein. The table lists about 800,000 distinct CDR3 sequences, around 45% of them singletons. Sequencing was performed on blood. V is TRBV5-1 and J is TRBJ2-3; D is possibly TRBD2 (5 bases). The origin of this receptor is an elderly man in good health. CDR3 amino acids: CASSFQRAGTDTQYF. CDR3 bases: TGCGCCAGCAGCTTTCAGAGGGCTGGCACAGATACGCAGTATTTT.